These 27 T cell receptor beta chains originate from one sample sequenced in a study of cytomegalovirus exposure and HLA in healthy donors. This table comes from immunoSEQ multiplex PCR, and its TCRdb copy is limited to in-frame clones, with some not included. The table has 150,000 to 250,000 clones, approximately 82% seen once. Material for sequencing was PBMCs. Receptors originate from a woman between 25 and 40 years old in good health and CMV-seropositive.

The V gene is TRBV27, the J gene TRBJ2-1; 12 bases agree with TRBD2. CDR1 is MNHEY, CDR2 SMNVEV, per germline (reference sequence). This CDR3 is 14 amino acids long. The V gene end was trimmed by 8 bases and the J gene end by 3 bases; junction bases not matched to a gene: 2. CDR3 coding DNA: TGTGCCAGCCAGACTAGCGGGAGCTACAATGAGCAGTTCTTC. Its protein product is CASQTSGSYNEQFF.

V gene TRBV10-3 combines with J gene TRBJ2-1; 9 bases are a match to TRBD2. Trimming cost V 10 bases and J 7 bases; bases outside gene matches: 11. The length of the CDR3 is 14 residues. CDR1 and CDR2 (germline): ENHRY, SYGVKD. CDR3 residues: CATKGTSPGNEQFF. The CDR3 DNA is TGTGCCACTAAAGGGACTAGCCCTGGGAATGAGCAGTTCTTC.

This chain uses TRBV27 with TRBJ2-2; 9 positions agree with TRBD1. CDR1 MNHEY and CDR2 SMNVEV come from the germline V gene (reference sequence). This CDR3 has 16 amino acids. V was clipped by 6 bases and J by 5 bases; unmatched bases: 10. CDR3 loop: CASREDRGYWTGELFF. The CDR3 DNA reads TGTGCCAGCAGGGAGGACAGGGGCTATTGGACCGGGGAGCTGTTTTTT.

The chain employs TRBV12-5 and TRBJ2-4, with D possibly matching TRBD1 (5 bases). Germline-derived CDR1 and CDR2 are LGHNT and FRNRAP. Trimming removed 3 bases from V and 7 bases from J, with 16 bases in between. This CDR3 comprises 15 residues. CDR3 residues: CASGLGATVFNIQYF. CDR3 DNA: TGTGCTAGTGGTTTAGGGGCGACAGTTTTTAACATTCAGTACTTC.

This clone was recorded only once. V gene TRBV19 combines with J gene TRBJ1-2; no firm D call. The CDR3 totals 11 residues. Trimming pared 5 bases from V and 7 bases from J, leaving 8 bases between. Germline V gene lookup returns CDR1 LNHDA and CDR2 SQIVND (reference sequence). The DNA of the CDR3 is TGTGCCAGTAGTTACTGGAGTGGCTACACCTTC. This gives the protein CASSYWSGYTF.

The genes are TRBV5-1 and TRBJ2-2, with TRBD2 identical over 13 bases. Trimming at V came to 4 bases and at J to 2 bases, leaving 8 bases not matched to a gene. Looked up from germline, CDR1 is SGHRS and CDR2 is YFSETQ. The CDR3 length is 18 residues. Here the CDR3 DNA reads TGCGCCAGCAGCGCCCTGGGGACTAGCGGGGAAAACACCGGGGAGCTGTTTTTT. Encoded protein: CASSALGTSGENTGELFF.

The gene calls are TRBV7-8 and TRBJ2-1; D is possibly TRBD2 (6 bases). Germline V gene sequence: CDR1 SGHVS, CDR2 FQNEAQ. V dropped 0 bases and J dropped 7 bases, with 16 bases sitting between them. This CDR3 has 16 residues. DNA for the CDR3: TGTGCCAGCAGCTTAGCGGGGCCGGGGGTACGGAATGAGCAGTTCTTC. Amino acids: CASSLAGPGVRNEQFF.

The chain has TRBV29-1 and TRBJ2-5, with D perhaps TRBD2 (5 bases). The V end was cut by 5 bases, the J end by 5 bases, with 15 bases between. The CDR3 is 13 amino acids. Germline assignment: CDR1 SQVTM and CDR2 ANQGSEA. In DNA form, the CDR3 reads TGCAGCGTTTCAGCTCAACGGAGGGAGACCCAGTACTTC. It yields the protein CSVSAQRRETQYF.

The rearrangement joins TRBV11-2 to TRBJ2-7; 9 nucleotides line up with TRBD1. This CDR3 has 14 residues. The trim removed 2 bases at V and 6 bases at J, leaving 5 bases unmatched. Germline V gives CDR1 SGHAT, CDR2 FQNNGV. The CDR3 here is CASSLNRGHSEQYF. The CDR3 nucleotides read TGTGCCAGCAGCTTAAACAGGGGGCATTCCGAGCAGTACTTC.

This CDR3 is CASSLDYPDTQYF. In DNA form, the CDR3 reads TGTGCCAGCAGCTTAGATTATCCAGATACGCAGTATTTT. V gene TRBV11-2 combines with J gene TRBJ2-3; D is uncertain. Trimming pared 0 bases from V and 4 bases from J, leaving 5 bases between. This CDR3 is built from 13 residues. The germline V gene encodes CDR1 SGHAT and CDR2 FQNNGV. Full variable domain (rest looked up from reference TRBV11-2 and TRBJ2-3): EAGVAQSPRYKIIEKRQSVAFWCNPISGHATLYWYQQILGQGPKLLIQFQNNGVVDDSQLPKDRFSAERLKGVDSTLKIQPAKLEDSAVYLCASSLDYPDTQYFGPGTRLTVL.

This chain uses TRBV27 with TRBJ2-1, with a tentative D call TRBD2 (5 bases). The germline gives CDR1 MNHEY, CDR2 SMNVEV (reference sequence). Trimming shortened V by 6 bases and J by 3 bases, and 9 bases separated the two germline ends. CDR3 size: 13 residues. The CDR3 loop is CASRDFLYNEQFF. The CDR3 region has the DNA TGTGCCAGCAGGGACTTCCTCTACAATGAGCAGTTCTTC.

This clone was detected once. V gene TRBV6-1 combines with J gene TRBJ2-7; the D gene is possibly TRBD1 (6 bases). CDR1 and CDR2 from the germline V gene are MNHNS and SASEGT. The CDR3 has 14 amino acids. V was shortened by 6 bases and J by 4 bases, with 16 bases between the two germline ends. CDR3 sequence reads: CASRKGDGYYEQYF. CDR3 nucleotide sequence: TGTGCCAGCAGGAAGGGGGACGGATATTACGAGCAGTACTTC.

The chain has TRBV5-5 and TRBJ1-5; TRBD1 might be the D (5 bases). The CDR3 has 16 amino acids. Trimming left V 4 bases short and J 2 bases short, with 16 bases between. Germline V gene data show CDR1 as SGHKS and CDR2 as YYEKEE (reference sequence). The CDR3 region has the DNA TGTGCCAGCAGCCAATCGTCGGGGGAGGGCAATCAGCCCCAGCATTTT. Its translation: CASSQSSGEGNQPQHF.

The V gene is TRBV4-2, the J gene TRBJ2-5; weak D call: TRBD2 (6 bases). The CDR3 has 15 residues. V lost 0 bases, J lost 2 bases, and 10 bases lay in between. Germline V gives CDR1 LGHNA, CDR2 YNFKEQ. CDR3: CASSQDWGTQETQYF. Here the CDR3 DNA reads TGTGCCAGCAGCCAAGATTGGGGGACTCAAGAGACCCAGTACTTC.

The chain carries TRBV5-1 and TRBJ1-1; no clear D. The V and J ends lost 5 bases and 4 bases respectively, with 9 bases between them. The CDR3 sequence is 12 residues long. Germline V gives CDR1 SGHRS, CDR2 YFSETQ. The CDR3 DNA is TGCGCCAGCAGGGCCGGGTCCACTGAAGCTTTCTTT. This gives the protein CASRAGSTEAFF.

The chain is built from TRBV15 and TRBJ1-1; TRBD1 aligns across 9 bases. Germline CDR1 and CDR2: LNHNV and YYDKDF (reference sequence). The CDR3 has 16 residues. V was pared by 1 base and J by 2 bases, with 5 bases of the junction left unmatched. For the CDR3, the DNA is TGTGCCACCAGCAGAGGCCGACAGGGGGATAACACTGAAGCTTTCTTT. Residues: CATSRGRQGDNTEAFF.

The chain has TRBV6-5 and TRBJ2-2; no definite D call. The V and J ends lost 4 bases and 5 bases respectively, with 17 bases between them. CDR3 size: 16 residues. Looked up from germline, CDR1 is MNHEY and CDR2 is SVGAGI. The CDR3 loop is CASSLLGMELTGELFF. The CDR3 DNA reads TGTGCCAGCAGTTTATTAGGCATGGAGTTGACCGGGGAGCTGTTTTTT.

The chain uses TRBV30 and TRBJ1-4; D unclear. This CDR3 contains 13 residues. Germline CDR1 reads GTSNPN; CDR2 reads SVGIG (reference sequence). The germline V and J ends were trimmed by 2 bases and 5 bases, with 9 bases remaining between them. This CDR3 is CAWSSRSNEKLFF. DNA of the CDR3: TGTGCCTGGAGTAGCAGGTCCAATGAAAAACTGTTTTTT.

CDR3 in DNA: TGTGCCAGCAGACCTCAGGGGAGGGGAGCTTTCTTT. As protein: CASRPQGRGAFF. The chain joins TRBV6-5 to TRBJ1-1; D is perhaps TRBD1 (6 bases). Looked up from germline, CDR1 is MNHEY and CDR2 is SVGAGI. CDR3 length: 12 residues. Trimming left V 6 bases short and J 10 bases short, with 15 bases between.

The chain carries TRBV27 and TRBJ2-7, with D tentatively TRBD2 (6 bases). Looked up from germline, CDR1 is MNHEY and CDR2 is SMNVEV (reference sequence). The CDR3 loop spans 13 amino acids. V lost 1 base, J lost 4 bases, and 8 bases lay in between. The CDR3 bases are TGTGCCAGCAGTTTATTCGGGGGTTACGAGCAGTACTTC. As protein: CASSLFGGYEQYF.

V usage is TRBV28 and J usage is TRBJ2-5; D possibly corresponds to TRBD1 (6 bases). CDR1 is MDHEN, CDR2 SYDVKM, per germline. V lost 1 base to trimming and J lost 7 bases, with 13 bases between them. The CDR3 extends over 14 amino acids. The CDR3 sequence is CASSLYGGMGTQYF. CDR3 nucleotides: TGTGCCAGCAGTTTATATGGGGGCATGGGGACCCAGTACTTC.

The chain joins TRBV27 to TRBJ2-1; 9 bases map to TRBD1. Germline V gene sequence: CDR1 MNHEY, CDR2 SMNVEV (reference sequence). The CDR3 loop spans 16 amino acids. The J segment lost 0 bases and the V segment lost 10 bases, leaving 10 bases of the junction unmatched. The CDR3 DNA reads as TGTGCCACTTCGCCGGGACAGGGATTCTCCTACAATGAGCAGTTCTTC. The encoded protein is CATSPGQGFSYNEQFF.

The chain has TRBV30 and TRBJ1-1; D ambiguous. The germline V gene encodes CDR1 GTSNPN and CDR2 SVGIG (reference sequence). Trimming took 0 bases from V and 4 from J, leaving 6 bases between them. The length of the CDR3 is 12 residues. CDR3 sequence (DNA): TGTGCCTGGAGTGTACGCGTCACTGAAGCTTTCTTT. Its protein product is CAWSVRVTEAFF.

The rearrangement joins TRBV18 to TRBJ1-1, with D perhaps TRBD1 (6 bases). Trimming stripped 2 bases from V and 2 bases from J, with 12 bases between. The CDR3 runs to 15 residues. Germline V lookup: CDR1 KGHSH, CDR2 LQKENI. As DNA, the CDR3 is TGTGCCAGCTCACCATCGACAGGTGCTAACACTGAAGCTTTCTTT. This sequence encodes CASSPSTGANTEAFF.

The J gene is TRBJ2-7, the V gene TRBV14; no clear D. Germline CDR1 SGHDN, CDR2 FVKESK. V was trimmed by 4 bases and J by 0 bases, leaving 13 bases between them. The CDR3 runs 15 residues. The CDR3 protein is CASSPRVESSYEQYF. Here the CDR3 DNA reads TGTGCCAGCAGCCCCCGGGTTGAAAGCTCCTACGAGCAGTACTTC. Full variable domain (rest looked up from reference TRBV14 and TRBJ2-7): EAGVTQFPSHSVIEKGQTVTLRCDPISGHDNLYWYRRVMGKEIKFLLHFVKESKQDESGMPNNRFLAERTGGTYSTLKVQPAELEDSGVYFCASSPRVESSYEQYFGPGTRLTVT.

The chain has TRBV10-3 and TRBJ2-7; 11 bases map to TRBD2. Germline V gene sequence: CDR1 ENHRY, CDR2 SYGVKD. V lost 4 bases, J lost 4 bases, and 3 bases stayed unmatched. The CDR3 consists of 14 residues. Written as DNA, the CDR3 is TGTGCCATCAGTGTAGCGGGAGGGGAATACGAGCAGTACTTC. This gives the protein CAISVAGGEYEQYF.

The chain employs TRBV19 and TRBJ1-2; D unclear. Per the germline V gene, CDR1 is LNHDA and CDR2 is SQIVND (reference sequence). CDR3 length: 14 residues. The V gene lost 10 bases and the J gene lost 8 bases, with 23 bases spanning the gap. CDR3 nucleotide sequence: TGTGCCACCAAGCAGGACGAGGGTATTAGAGGCTACACCTTC. It yields the protein CATKQDEGIRGYTF.